A selection of T cell receptor beta chains follows, all from one sample in a study of T-cell memory formation after mild COVID-19. TCRdb re-called the 5' RACE reads through MiXCR, storing one row per CDR3 protein. Of approximately 350,000 distinct CDR3 sequences in the sample, 25% to 30% were seen once. Sequenced material: PBMCs or a T cell subset sorted from them (not recorded which). These receptors all stem from an adult woman who had mild COVID-19 (a few samples of this study predate the infection). Cell type and time point are not known. CDR3s include the opening cysteine and the closing phenylalanine or tryptophan. The D gene is left open where the match is weak. For some rows the clone size is stated as once, few or many, or as a class when expanded; others skip it.

clone size | D gene | J gene | V gene | CDR3 protein | CDR3 DNA
. | TRBD1 | TRBJ1-2 | TRBV6-5 | CASSYGTDYGYTF | TGTGCCAGCAGTTACGGGACAGACTATGGCTACACCTTC
. | . | TRBJ2-5 | TRBV7-9 | CASSLAWQGTQETQYF | TGTGCCAGCAGCTTAGCGTGGCAGGGCACCCAAGAGACCCAGTACTTC
. | . | TRBJ2-3 | TRBV29-1 | CSVDGEVSTDTQYF | TGCAGCGTTGATGGGGAAGTGAGCACAGATACGCAGTATTTT
many | . | TRBJ1-2 | TRBV7-2 | CASSFTTNYGYTF | TGTGCCAGCAGCTTCACTACTAACTATGGCTACACCTTC
. | TRBD2 | TRBJ2-1 | TRBV20-1 | CSVVAGATAEQFF | TGCAGTGTGGTAGCGGGAGCGACTGCTGAGCAGTTCTTC
few | . | TRBJ2-7 | TRBV4-1 | CASSQDPRDSPYEQYF | TGCGCCAGCAGCCAAGACCCGAGAGACAGCCCGTACGAGCAGTACTTC
many | TRBD1 | TRBJ2-7 | TRBV4-2 | CASSQDGTGMDEQYF | TGTGCCAGCAGCCAAGACGGGACAGGCATGGACGAGCAGTACTTC
. | TRBD1 | TRBJ2-1 | TRBV6-1 | CATRQGGSYNEQFF | TGTGCCACCCGACAGGGGGGGTCCTACAATGAGCAGTTCTTC
. | . | TRBJ2-1 | TRBV7-7 | CASSFGPPLRNEQFF | TGTGCTAGCAGCTTCGGGCCTCCCTTGAGGAATGAGCAGTTCTTC
few | TRBD2 | TRBJ2-1 | TRBV7-9 | CASSLDSGAHNEQFF | TGTGCCAGCAGCTTAGATAGCGGGGCTCACAATGAGCAGTTCTTC
few | TRBD1 | TRBJ2-2 | TRBV4-2 | CASSQAGQGANTGELFF | TGTGCCAGCAGCCAAGCGGGACAGGGGGCGAACACCGGGGAGCTGTTTTTT
few | TRBD1 | TRBJ1-6 | TRBV2 | CASSELGQGASPLHF | TGTGCCAGCAGTGAATTGGGACAGGGTGCTTCACCCCTCCACTTT
few | . | TRBJ1-2 | TRBV7-2 | CASSKRSGTNYGYTF | TGTGCCAGCAGCAAGCGATCGGGGACTAACTATGGCTACACCTTC
many | TRBD1 | TRBJ1-2 | TRBV7-9 | CASSPRDRERSYTF | TGTGCCAGCAGCCCCAGGGACAGGGAAAGGAGCTACACCTTC
. | . | TRBJ1-3 | TRBV11-2 | CASSRTVGNTIYF | TGTGCCAGCAGCCGGACAGTCGGAAACACCATATATTTT
. | . | TRBJ2-2 | TRBV5-5 | CASSPGIRGSTGELFF | TGTGCCAGCAGCCCAGGGATAAGGGGGTCCACCGGGGAGCTGTTTTTT
. | . | TRBJ1-1 | TRBV20-1 | CSAKGGNTEAFF | TGCAGTGCTAAAGGGGGAAACACTGAAGCTTTCTTT
. | TRBD2 | TRBJ2-3 | TRBV20-1 | CSALGVAGLGDTQYF | TGCAGTGCCCTCGGGGTAGCGGGATTGGGAGATACGCAGTATTTT
. | TRBD2 | TRBJ2-4 | TRBV7-8 | CASSLIAGTLDIQYF | TGTGCCAGCAGCTTAATAGCGGGTACACTAGACATTCAGTACTTC
few | TRBD1 | TRBJ2-7 | TRBV7-2 | CASSLASGTVSYEQYF | TGTGCCAGCAGCTTAGCTTCGGGGACAGTGTCCTACGAGCAGTACTTC
few | . | TRBJ2-3 | TRBV5-8 | CASSFGSSDTQYF | TGTGCCAGCAGCTTTGGCAGTTCAGATACGCAGTATTTT
few | TRBD2 | TRBJ2-7 | TRBV7-9 | CASSSSGTSGRRYF | TGTGCCAGCAGCTCCTCCGGGACTAGCGGGAGGCGGTACTTC
. | TRBD1 | TRBJ1-5 | TRBV29-1 | CSVAQGGQPQHF | TGCAGCGTTGCCCAGGGGGGTCAGCCCCAGCATTTT
few | . | TRBJ1-4 | TRBV12-3/TRBV12-4 | CASSSSLGGNEKLFF | TGTGCCAGCAGTTCCTCCCTGGGCGGGAATGAAAAACTGTTTTTT
. | . | TRBJ1-5 | TRBV7-8 | CASSLSRGQPQHF | TGTGCCAGCAGCTTATCCAGGGGTCAGCCCCAGCATTTT
. | . | TRBJ2-2 | TRBV11-3 | CATQEGPKGTGELFF | TGTGCCACCCAAGAGGGACCAAAAGGGACCGGGGAGCTGTTTTTT
. | . | TRBJ2-5 | TRBV6-6 | CASSPRGWGETQYF | TGTGCCAGCAGTCCCCGGGGGTGGGGAGAGACCCAGTACTTC
few | TRBD2 | TRBJ2-3 | TRBV4-1 | CASSQAALAGGGDTQYF | TGCGCCAGCAGCCAAGCCGCCCTAGCGGGGGGCGGAGATACGCAGTATTTT
few | . | TRBJ2-3 | TRBV2 | CASRETLADTQYF | TGTGCCAGCAGGGAGACCCTAGCCGATACGCAGTATTTT
few | TRBD1 | TRBJ1-2 | TRBV5-1 | CASSDQGAGGYTF | TGCGCCAGCAGCGATCAGGGGGCTGGTGGCTACACCTTC
. | . | TRBJ1-5 | TRBV12-3/TRBV12-4 | CASSLDTLAGQHF | TGTGCCAGCAGCCTAGACACTCTTGCGGGCCAGCATTTT
few | TRBD2 | TRBJ2-1 | TRBV12-3/TRBV12-4 | CASSLGASGSRDEQFF | TGTGCCAGCAGCTTAGGGGCTAGCGGGAGTAGAGATGAGCAGTTCTTC
many | . | TRBJ2-5 | TRBV29-1 | CSVSAGETQYF | TGCAGCGTTTCGGCCGGGGAGACCCAGTACTTC
. | TRBD1 | TRBJ2-2 | TRBV10-3 | CAISDWDRSTGELFF | TGTGCCATCAGTGATTGGGACAGGTCCACCGGGGAGCTGTTTTTT
few | TRBD2 | TRBJ2-1 | TRBV12-3/TRBV12-4 | CASSLGLADHNEQFF | TGTGCCAGCAGTTTGGGACTAGCGGATCACAATGAGCAGTTCTTC
. | TRBD1 | TRBJ1-3 | TRBV7-9 | CASGEGASGNTIYF | TGTGCCAGCGGAGAGGGGGCTTCTGGAAACACCATATATTTT
. | . | TRBJ2-7 | TRBV10-1 | CASSDFQEPSSYEQYF | TGCGCCAGCAGTGATTTCCAGGAACCCTCCTCCTACGAGCAGTACTTC
few | . | TRBJ2-7 | TRBV9 | CASSLDGSSYEQYF | TGTGCCAGCAGCCTTGACGGGAGCTCCTACGAGCAGTACTTC
few | . | TRBJ2-7 | TRBV7-9 | CASSGAARGSYEQYF | TGTGCCAGCAGCGGGGCGGCTAGGGGTTCCTACGAGCAGTACTTC
. | . | TRBJ1-2 | TRBV2 | CASTTNTVHTF | TGTGCCAGCACCACAAATACCGTCCACACCTTC
. | TRBD1 | TRBJ1-2 | TRBV4-1 | CASSPLGDSSYGYTF | TGCGCCAGCAGCCCCCTGGGGGACAGCTCCTATGGCTACACCTTC
. | . | TRBJ2-7 | TRBV5-1 | CASSLVGSYATYEQYF | TGCGCCAGCAGCTTGGTCGGCAGTTACGCGACCTACGAGCAGTACTTC
. | TRBD1 | TRBJ2-7 | TRBV7-2 | CASRNENFRDSSYEQYF | TGTGCCAGCAGGAATGAGAACTTCCGGGACAGTTCCTACGAGCAGTACTTC
few | . | TRBJ1-4 | TRBV7-9 | CASSFGNHWADNEKLFF | TGTGCCAGCAGCTTTGGTAATCACTGGGCAGATAATGAAAAACTGTTTTTT
. | TRBD2 | TRBJ2-7 | TRBV5-4 | CASSQTSGTREQYF | TGTGCCAGCAGCCAGACTAGCGGGACGAGGGAGCAGTACTTC
few | . | TRBJ2-7 | TRBV20-1 | CSARGGRDYEQYF | TGCAGTGCTAGGGGAGGTAGGGACTACGAGCAGTACTTC
few | TRBD2 | TRBJ2-6 | TRBV6-5 | CASSRAGRGFPGANVLTF | TGTGCCAGCAGTCGTGCAGGGAGGGGATTCCCTGGGGCCAACGTCCTGACTTTC
. | . | TRBJ2-5 | TRBV7-8 | CASSFIVEGTQYF | TGTGCCAGCAGCTTTATAGTGGAGGGGACCCAGTACTTC
. | . | TRBJ1-1 | TRBV19 | CASSIVAGDTEAFF | TGTGCCAGTAGTATAGTCGCGGGGGACACTGAAGCTTTCTTT
few | TRBD2 | TRBJ2-3 | TRBV4-2 | CASSQVVSGGDTQYF | TGTGCCAGCAGCCAAGTAGTTAGCGGGGGAGATACGCAGTATTTT
few | TRBD2 | TRBJ2-1 | TRBV24-1 | CATAAGGPNEQFF | TGTGCCACCGCAGCGGGAGGGCCGAATGAGCAGTTCTTC
few | . | TRBJ1-6 | TRBV20-1 | CSARGPRLTYSPLHF | TGCAGTGCTAGGGGACCACGGCTAACCTATTCACCCCTCCACTTT
. | TRBD1 | TRBJ2-4 | TRBV12-3/TRBV12-4 | CASSPGTGRNIQYF | TGTGCCAGCAGTCCGGGGACAGGGAGGAACATTCAGTACTTC
. | TRBD1 | TRBJ1-2 | TRBV5-1 | CASSLGTGVNGYTF | TGCGCCAGCAGCTTGGGGACAGGGGTGAATGGCTACACCTTC
few | TRBD2 | TRBJ2-1 | TRBV20-1 | CSASGTSDSYNEQFF | TGCAGTGCCAGTGGGACTAGCGACTCCTACAATGAGCAGTTCTTC
many | . | TRBJ2-7 | TRBV5-4 | CASSILQEDYEQYF | TGTGCCAGCAGCATACTGCAAGAAGACTACGAGCAGTACTTC
few | TRBD2 | TRBJ2-7 | TRBV30 | CAREAPSGYEQYF | TGTGCCCGGGAGGCACCCAGCGGGTACGAGCAGTACTTC
. | TRBD2 | TRBJ2-7 | TRBV12-3/TRBV12-4 | CASSWGTSGAYEQYF | TGTGCCAGCAGTTGGGGGACTAGCGGGGCGTACGAGCAGTACTTC